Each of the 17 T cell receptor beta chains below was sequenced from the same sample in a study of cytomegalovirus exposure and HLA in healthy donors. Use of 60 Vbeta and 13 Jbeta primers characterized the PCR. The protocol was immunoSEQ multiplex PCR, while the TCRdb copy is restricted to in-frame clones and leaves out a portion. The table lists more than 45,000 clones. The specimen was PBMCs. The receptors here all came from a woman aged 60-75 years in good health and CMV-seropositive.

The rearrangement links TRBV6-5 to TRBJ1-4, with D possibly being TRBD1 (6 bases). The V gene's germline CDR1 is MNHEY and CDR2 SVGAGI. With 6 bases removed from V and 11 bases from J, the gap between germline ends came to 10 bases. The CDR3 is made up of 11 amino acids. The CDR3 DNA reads TGTGCCAGCAGGAAGGGGGGGAAACTGTTTTTT. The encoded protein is CASRKGGKLFF.

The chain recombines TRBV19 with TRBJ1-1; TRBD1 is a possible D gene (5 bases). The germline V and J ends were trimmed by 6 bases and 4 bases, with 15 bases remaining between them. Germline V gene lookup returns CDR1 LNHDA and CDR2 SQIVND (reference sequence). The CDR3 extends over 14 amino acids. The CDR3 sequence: CASSSDLGGTEAFF. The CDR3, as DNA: TGTGCCAGTAGCTCAGACCTGGGGGGCACTGAAGCTTTCTTT.

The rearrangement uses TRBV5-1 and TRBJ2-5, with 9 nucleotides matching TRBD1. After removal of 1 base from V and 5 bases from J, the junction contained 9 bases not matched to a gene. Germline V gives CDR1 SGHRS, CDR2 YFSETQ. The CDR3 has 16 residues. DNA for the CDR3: TGCGCCAGCAGCTTGTCCGGGACAGGGAGGGAGGAGACCCAGTACTTC. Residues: CASSLSGTGREETQYF.

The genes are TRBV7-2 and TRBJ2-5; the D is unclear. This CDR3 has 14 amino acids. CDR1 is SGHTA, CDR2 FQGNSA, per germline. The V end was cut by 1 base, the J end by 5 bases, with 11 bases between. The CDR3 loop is CASSLGSSRETQYF. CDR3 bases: TGTGCCAGCAGCTTAGGATCGAGCAGGGAGACCCAGTACTTC.

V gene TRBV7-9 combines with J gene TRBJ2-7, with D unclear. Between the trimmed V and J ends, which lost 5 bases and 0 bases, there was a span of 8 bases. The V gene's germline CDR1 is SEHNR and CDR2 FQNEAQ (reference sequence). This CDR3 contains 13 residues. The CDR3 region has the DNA TGTGCCAGCAGCATTGCTAACTCCTACGAGCAGTACTTC. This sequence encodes CASSIANSYEQYF.

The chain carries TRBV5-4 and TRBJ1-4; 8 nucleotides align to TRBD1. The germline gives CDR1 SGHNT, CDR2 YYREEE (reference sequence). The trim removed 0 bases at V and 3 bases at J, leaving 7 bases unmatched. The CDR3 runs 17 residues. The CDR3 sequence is CASSLDPQGAANEKLFF. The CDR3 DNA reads TGTGCCAGCAGCTTGGACCCGCAGGGGGCAGCTAATGAAAAACTGTTTTTT.

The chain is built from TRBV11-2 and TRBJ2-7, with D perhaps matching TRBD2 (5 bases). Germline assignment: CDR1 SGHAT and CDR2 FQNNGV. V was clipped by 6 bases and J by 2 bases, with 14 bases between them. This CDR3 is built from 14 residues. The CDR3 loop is CASSGEGPTYEQYF. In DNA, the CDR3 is TGTGCCAGCAGTGGAGAGGGTCCGACCTACGAGCAGTACTTC.

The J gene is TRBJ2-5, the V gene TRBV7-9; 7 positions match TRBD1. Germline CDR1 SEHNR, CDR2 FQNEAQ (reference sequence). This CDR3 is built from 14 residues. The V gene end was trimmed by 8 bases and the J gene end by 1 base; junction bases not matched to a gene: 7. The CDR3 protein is CASEPGQTQETQYF. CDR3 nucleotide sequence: TGTGCCAGCGAGCCGGGACAGACCCAAGAGACCCAGTACTTC.

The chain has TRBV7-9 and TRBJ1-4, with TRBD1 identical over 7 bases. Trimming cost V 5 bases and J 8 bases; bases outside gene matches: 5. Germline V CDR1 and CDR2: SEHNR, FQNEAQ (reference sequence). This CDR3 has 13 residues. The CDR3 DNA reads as TGTGCCAGCAGCGAGGGACAGCGGGAAAAACTGTTTTTT. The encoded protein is CASSEGQREKLFF.

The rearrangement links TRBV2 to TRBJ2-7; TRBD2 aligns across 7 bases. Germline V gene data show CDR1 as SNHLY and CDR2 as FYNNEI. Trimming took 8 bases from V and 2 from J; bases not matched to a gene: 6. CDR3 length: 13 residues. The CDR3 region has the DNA TGTGCCAGCCGTTCCGGGACTACCTACGAGCAGTACTTC. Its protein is CASRSGTTYEQYF.

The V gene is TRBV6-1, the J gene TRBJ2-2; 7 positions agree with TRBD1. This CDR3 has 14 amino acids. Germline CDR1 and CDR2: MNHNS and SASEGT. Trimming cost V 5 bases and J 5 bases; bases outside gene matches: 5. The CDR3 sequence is CASSLLTGTGELFF. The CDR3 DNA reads TGTGCCAGCAGTTTATTGACAGGGACCGGGGAGCTGTTTTTT.

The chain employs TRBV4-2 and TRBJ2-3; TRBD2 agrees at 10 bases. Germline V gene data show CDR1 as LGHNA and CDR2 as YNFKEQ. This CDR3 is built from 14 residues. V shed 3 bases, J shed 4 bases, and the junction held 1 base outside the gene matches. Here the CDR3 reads CASSQGTSADTQYF. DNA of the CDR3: TGTGCCAGCAGCCAGGGGACTAGCGCAGATACGCAGTATTTT.

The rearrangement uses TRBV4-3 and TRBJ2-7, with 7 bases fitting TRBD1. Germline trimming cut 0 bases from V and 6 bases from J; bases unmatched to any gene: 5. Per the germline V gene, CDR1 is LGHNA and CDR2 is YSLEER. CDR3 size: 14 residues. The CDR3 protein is CASSQEAYRGEQYF. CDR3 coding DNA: TGCGCCAGCAGCCAAGAGGCCTACAGGGGCGAGCAGTACTTC.

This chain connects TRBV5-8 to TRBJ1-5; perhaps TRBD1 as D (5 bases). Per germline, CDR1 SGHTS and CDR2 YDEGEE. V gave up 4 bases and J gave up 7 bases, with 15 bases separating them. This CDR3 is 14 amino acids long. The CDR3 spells CASSSDSGWQPQHF. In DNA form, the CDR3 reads TGTGCCAGCAGCAGCGACAGTGGATGGCAGCCCCAGCATTTT.

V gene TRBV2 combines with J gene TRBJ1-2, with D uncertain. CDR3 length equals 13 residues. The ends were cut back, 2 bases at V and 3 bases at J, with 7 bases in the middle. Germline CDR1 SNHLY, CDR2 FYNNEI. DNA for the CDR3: TGTGCCAGCAGTGAAAGAGATTACTATGGCTACACCTTC. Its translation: CASSERDYYGYTF. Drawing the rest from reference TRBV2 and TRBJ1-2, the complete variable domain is EPEVTQTPSHQVTQMGQEVILRCVPISNHLYFYWYRQILGQKVEFLVSFYNNEISEKSEIFDDQFSVERPDGSNFTLKIRSTKLEDSAMYFCASSERDYYGYTFGSGTRLTVV.

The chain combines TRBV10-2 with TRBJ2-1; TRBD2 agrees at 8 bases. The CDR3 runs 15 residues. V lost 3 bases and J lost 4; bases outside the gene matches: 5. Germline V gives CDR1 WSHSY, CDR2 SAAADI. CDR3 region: CASSDSGGVYNEQFF. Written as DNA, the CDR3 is TGCGCCAGCAGTGATTCCGGGGGGGTTTACAATGAGCAGTTCTTC.

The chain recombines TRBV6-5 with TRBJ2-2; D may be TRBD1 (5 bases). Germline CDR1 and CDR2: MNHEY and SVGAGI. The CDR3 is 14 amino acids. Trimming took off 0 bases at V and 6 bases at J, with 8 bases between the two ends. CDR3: CASSYSQGSGELFF. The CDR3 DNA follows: TGTGCCAGCAGTTACTCGCAGGGTTCCGGGGAGCTGTTTTTT.